These T cell receptor beta chains were read from a single sample in a study of blood T cell repertoires in COVID-19. The repertoire was sequenced with immunoSEQ multiplex PCR; TCRdb's copy has only in-frame clones and lacks some. This table has about 190,000 clones, roughly 91% appearing once. Input material: peripheral blood. These receptors all stem from a man aged 35-49 years with active or convalescent COVID-19. CDR3s include the opening cysteine and the closing phenylalanine or tryptophan.

TRBV12-5,12,CASDHQGYGYTF
TRBV4-1,17,CASSQDQAGVINSPLHF
TRBV18,16,CASSPAEGARNSPLHF
TRBV2,13,CASIGQGYEKLFF
TRBV4-1,16,CASSKAPGTVTYEQYF
TRBV18,15,CASSPRQGLNEKLFF
TRBV6-2/TRBV6-3,15,CASSDTEPYNSPLHF
TRBV28,15,CAIGSRGWGNEKLFF
TRBV6-4,14,CASSETGVSEELFF
TRBV27,14,CASSLLPDKTEAFF
TRBV19,17,CASSILAGGPDAYEQYF
TRBV5-1,14,CASSPYGQNQPQHF
TRBV5-1,14,CASSLGGAGGGYTF
TRBV10-3,12,CAIRGTANVLTF
TRBV9,18,CASSTTGFGGSGANVLTF
TRBV19,16,CASSGRDRVVYNEQFF
TRBV19,12,CASQGIGNTIYF
TRBV24-1,13,CATSDPNSVGYTF
TRBV19,14,CATTGGAWTDTQYF
TRBV5-1,17,CASSFNGQGAYNSPLHF
TRBV4-3,16,CASSQEWRRGAQPQHF
TRBV6-5,16,CASSYQAGTANYGYTF
TRBV6-5,15,CASIVNSGGLHEQYF
TRBV19,15,CASSTGTGGGIAAFF
TRBV28,15,CASSSPGTGYSGAFF
TRBV7-2,15,CASSLGQGASGTQYF
TRBV10-3,14,CAISPGQREYGYTF
TRBV5-6,16,CASSLARELEDEKLFF